The 13 T cell receptor beta chains presented below share a single source sample, sequenced in a study. TCRdb analysed the 5' RACE reads with MiXCR anew, one entry per CDR3 protein. The table includes 25,000 to 40,000 distinct CDR3 sequences, approximately 25% detected once. The material sequenced was naive CD4+ T cells sorted from a lymph node. Subset of the sample: naive CD4+ T cells, CD4+CD45RA+CD25-. These receptors were obtained from a female donor with breast cancer.

On this clonotype itself: A much larger clone is a single base away; this may be a read error. This rearrangement joins TRBV4-1 to TRBJ2-1, with D unclear. There are 13 residues in the CDR3. Trimming took off 0 bases at V and 9 bases at J, with 9 bases between the two ends. Germline CDR1 is MGHRA and CDR2 is YSYEKL. The CDR3: CASSQEGGSEQFF. The DNA for the CDR3 is TGCGCCAGCAGCCAAGAAGGTGGAAGTGAGCAGTTCTTC.

As concerns this clonotype: At one end the junction does not follow the germline gene, possibly because of a read error. The chain couples TRBV7-8 to TRBJ2-1; D possibly uses TRBD1 or TRBD2 (6 bases each). Germline assignment: CDR1 SGHVS and CDR2 FQNEAQ. This CDR3 is 12 amino acids long. This CDR3 is CASSKGGNEQLF. CDR3 coding DNA: TGTGCCAGCAGCAAGGGGGGAAATGAGCAGCTCTTC.

This chain links TRBV11-2 with TRBJ1-2; D may be TRBD1 (5 bases). The CDR3 loop spans 16 amino acids. Germline CDR1 reads SGHAT; CDR2 reads FQNNGV. Trimming took 2 bases from V and 4 from J, leaving 17 bases between them. In nucleotides, the CDR3 is TGTGCCAGCAGCTTAAGCAGGGTCACCTTTCTCTATGGCTACACCTTC. Encoded protein: CASSLSRVTFLYGYTF. Full variable domain (outside the CDR3, taken from reference TRBV11-2 and TRBJ1-2): EAGVAQSPRYKIIEKRQSVAFWCNPISGHATLYWYQQILGQGPKLLIQFQNNGVVDDSQLPKDRFSAERLKGVDSTLKIQPAKLEDSAVYLCASSLSRVTFLYGYTFGSGTRLTVV.

In its sample, this clonotype was seen many times. The genes are TRBV7-9 and TRBJ1-5; D is perhaps TRBD1 (6 bases). With 4 bases removed from V and 3 bases from J, the gap between germline ends came to 13 bases. The CDR3 has 15 amino acids. Germline V CDR1 and CDR2: SEHNR, FQNEAQ (reference sequence). CDR3 coding DNA: TGTGCCAGCAGCTCCGGCCAGGGGCCCAATCAGCCCCAGCATTTT. Protein: CASSSGQGPNQPQHF.

By proportion, this clonotype is medium-sized. This chain links TRBV6-5 with TRBJ1-2, with D possibly being TRBD1 (5 bases). The germline gives CDR1 MNHEY, CDR2 SVGAGI. The CDR3 is made up of 14 amino acids. V was shortened by 5 bases and J by 8 bases, with 18 bases between the two germline ends. The CDR3 region is CASSTPGGFWGYTF. As DNA, the CDR3 is TGTGCCAGCAGTACCCCCGGGGGGTTTTGGGGCTACACCTTC.

This clonotype was found a few times. The conserved final phenylalanine or tryptophan is absent from the CDR3, which likely points to a read error. This chain uses TRBV27 with TRBJ1-5; 8 bases line up with TRBD1. Unmatched junction bases numbered 7, after V lost 10 bases and J lost 5 bases. Per germline, CDR1 MNHEY and CDR2 SMNVEV (reference sequence). The CDR3 contains 13 residues. The CDR3 here is CATRTGIDQPQHS. The CDR3 DNA reads as TGTGCCACCCGGACAGGGATTGATCAGCCCCAGCATTCT.

The CDR3 DNA sequence: TGTGCCAGCAGTCAGGGCGGGAGGGTCTACAATGAGCAGTTCTTC. Translated: CASSQGGRVYNEQFF. J is TRBJ2-1 and V is TRBV2; 9 bases map to TRBD2. The V gene's germline CDR1 is SNHLY and CDR2 FYNNEI. Unmatched junction bases numbered 5, after V lost 5 bases and J lost 3 bases. This CDR3 is built from 15 residues.

This clonotype was detected a few times. V and J are TRBV12-3 or TRBV12-4 and TRBJ2-7, with D possibly being TRBD2 (5 bases). Trimming removed 7 bases from V and 3 bases from J, with 13 bases in between. The length of the CDR3 is 13 residues. The CDR3 region has the DNA TGTGCCAGCATGAGGGAGCGAGGCTACGAGCAGTACTTC. Translating it yields CASMRERGYEQYF.

This chain uses TRBV6-5 with TRBJ1-5; D gene uncertain. The CDR3 length is 15 residues. With 6 bases removed from V and 0 bases from J, the gap between germline ends came to 12 bases. The germline CDR1 and CDR2 sequences are MNHEY and SVGAGI. Here the CDR3 DNA reads TGTGCCAGCAGCCCGACGGGTTATAGCAATCAGCCCCAGCATTTT. It is translated as CASSPTGYSNQPQHF.

This clonotype is judged medium-sized. The gene calls are TRBV20-1 and TRBJ2-4; possibly TRBD1 for D (6 bases). The germline V gene has CDR1 DFQATT and CDR2 SNEGSKA (reference sequence). The V end lost 0 bases, the J end lost 0 bases, and 12 bases lay between the germline ends. The CDR3 is made up of 16 amino acids. This CDR3 is CSARERGWGAKNIQYF. In nucleotides, the CDR3 is TGCAGTGCTAGAGAGAGGGGGTGGGGAGCCAAAAACATTCAGTACTTC.

This chain connects TRBV7-9 to TRBJ2-1, with D perhaps being TRBD1 or TRBD2 (5 bases each). The CDR3 covers 14 residues. V dropped 8 bases and J dropped 3 bases, with 14 bases sitting between them. Germline V lookup: CDR1 SEHNR, CDR2 FQNEAQ (reference sequence). DNA of the CDR3: TGTGCCAGCGGCGCAGGGACCAGCTACAATGAGCAGTTCTTC. This gives the protein CASGAGTSYNEQFF.

This clonotype was picked up a small number of times. The J gene is TRBJ1-5, the V gene TRBV15; D unresolved. The CDR3 has 17 residues. Germline CDR1 reads LNHNV; CDR2 reads YYDKDF (reference sequence). Between the trimmed V and J ends, which lost 6 bases and 3 bases, there was a span of 21 bases. The CDR3 DNA sequence: TGTGCCACCAGTGCAACCCCGCGGACCGCCTTCAATCAGCCCCAGCATTTT. The encoded protein is CATSATPRTAFNQPQHF.

J is TRBJ1-5 and V is TRBV6-1, with a weak D call TRBD1 (6 bases). The CDR3 has 13 amino acids. V was trimmed by 11 bases and J by 4 bases, leaving 15 bases between them. Germline values: CDR1 MNHNS, CDR2 SASEGT. The CDR3 sequence is CASRGTPNQPQHF. CDR3 DNA: TGTGCCTCGAGGGGGACACCAAATCAGCCCCAGCATTTT.